This T cell receptor beta chain appears in the sequencing data of a study of T-cell memory formation after mild COVID-19. Notes on the study in general: Later expanders leaned toward CD4+, whereas clones contracting from day 15 to 85 were balanced CD4/CD8. That cross-reactive memory joined was suggested by some responding clones appearing in pre-infection memory.

As for this clonotype: The antigen is undetermined.

This CDR3 contains 12 residues. V was trimmed by 4 bases and J by 2 bases, leaving 8 bases between them. Germline lookup yields CDR1 SQVTM and CDR2 ANQGSEA. After 5'RACE with constant-segment primers, TCR alpha and TCR beta cDNA libraries carrying sample barcodes and UMIs were obtained. One entry per CDR3 protein results from TCRdb running MiXCR on the 5' RACE reads. The table lists roughly 310,000 distinct CDR3 sequences, roughly 15% of them singletons, with about a fifth in the top ten. The receptor comes from a man between 18 and 29 years old who had mild COVID-19 (a few samples of this study predate the infection). Cell type and time point are not known. The chain joins TRBV29-1 to TRBJ2-5; TRBD1 is a possible D gene (5 bases). The specimen sequenced was PBMCs or a T cell subset sorted from them (not recorded which). CDR3 amino acids: CSVGGLQETQYF. Here the CDR3 DNA reads TGCAGCGTTGGGGGCCTACAAGAGACCCAGTACTTC.